These 17 T cell receptor beta chains originate from one sample sequenced in a study of human T cells and chemical hapten exposure. TCRdb used MiXCR to reprocess the RACE reads, holding one entry per CDR3 protein. This table has roughly 100,000 distinct CDR3 sequences, around 9.5% appearing once. Time point of the sample: pre-sensitization, week 0. Sample treatment: therapeutic diphenylcyclopropenone sensitization with weekly scalp DPC. Sequencing was performed on whole blood, taken in connection with sensitization to the hapten diphenylcyclopropenone (DPC). The receptors were sampled from a woman in her thirties or forties with alopecia areata. Some clones in this sample may be carry-over from other donors' samples.

This clonotype was detected only a few times. The chain recombines TRBV4-2 with TRBJ1-1; no clear D. Deletions cut 1 base from V and 4 bases from J, with 7 bases between. Germline V gene sequence: CDR1 LGHNA, CDR2 YNFKEQ. The CDR3 covers 13 residues. The CDR3 protein is CASSQGLVTEAFF. The CDR3 nucleotides are TGTGCCAGCAGCCAAGGATTGGTCACTGAAGCTTTCTTT.

There are many counts of this clonotype. This chain connects TRBV19 to TRBJ2-7, with 10 positions matching TRBD2. This CDR3 has 17 residues. Germline values: CDR1 LNHDA, CDR2 SQIVND (reference sequence). After removal of 6 bases from V and 2 bases from J, the junction contained 13 bases not matched to a gene. The CDR3 loop is CASRDLAGAAATYEQYF. As DNA, the CDR3 is TGTGCCAGTAGGGACCTAGCGGGGGCCGCAGCAACCTACGAGCAGTACTTC.

This clonotype was seen more than once but under ten times. This chain connects TRBV19 to TRBJ1-1, with a possible D match to TRBD1 (6 bases). The CDR3 extends over 14 amino acids. In germline, CDR1 is LNHDA, CDR2 SQIVND (reference sequence). V lost 6 bases to trimming and J lost 3 bases, with 14 bases between them. The CDR3 coding sequence is TGTGCCAGTAGCCCCAGGGGCCTCGACACTGAAGCTTTCTTT. This sequence encodes CASSPRGLDTEAFF. The full variable domain, its missing parts supplied by reference TRBV19 and TRBJ1-1, is DGGITQSPKYLFRKEGQNVTLSCEQNLNHDAMYWYRQDPGQGLRLIYYSQIVNDFQKGDIAEGYSVSREKKESFPLTVTSAQKNPTAFYLCASSPRGLDTEAFFGQGTRLTVV.

This clonotype was observed a handful of times. The chain has TRBV7-9 and TRBJ2-1; D possibly corresponds to TRBD2 (5 bases). Germline CDR1 is SEHNR and CDR2 is FQNEAQ (reference sequence). Trimming took 0 bases from V and 2 from J, leaving 11 bases between them. This CDR3 spans 16 amino acids. This CDR3 is CASSLAQGLAYNEQFF. For the CDR3, the DNA is TGTGCCAGCAGCTTAGCGCAAGGACTGGCCTACAATGAGCAGTTCTTC.

This clonotype was seen more than once but under ten times. This chain uses TRBV30 with TRBJ2-7, with TRBD1 matching 7 bases. In germline, CDR1 is GTSNPN, CDR2 SVGIG (reference sequence). J lost 0 bases, V lost 2 bases, and 4 bases had no gene match. The CDR3 runs to 14 residues. The CDR3, as DNA: TGTGCCTGGAGTCATGGGACAGTCTCCTACGAGCAGTACTTC. The encoded protein is CAWSHGTVSYEQYF.

There are a few counts of this clonotype. This CDR3 is CSAVDRGLQPQHF. The CDR3 bases are TGCAGTGCCGTCGACAGGGGGTTACAACCCCAGCATTTT. This rearrangement joins TRBV20-1 to TRBJ1-5, with 9 bases identical to TRBD1. V was clipped by 6 bases and J by 10 bases; unmatched bases: 10. The germline V gene has CDR1 DFQATT and CDR2 SNEGSKA (reference sequence). CDR3 size: 13 residues.

This chain connects TRBV10-3 to TRBJ2-3, with a tentative D call TRBD2 (6 bases). CDR3 length: 17 residues. Trimming pared 3 bases from V and 4 bases from J, leaving 20 bases between. Germline V gives CDR1 ENHRY, CDR2 SYGVKD. The DNA for the CDR3 is TGTGCCATCAGTGAAAGGGCGGAGCGGGCAGGAGCAGATACGCAGTATTTT. It codes for CAISERAERAGADTQYF.

The sample holds a few counts of this clonotype. The rearrangement joins TRBV9 to TRBJ1-3; 8 bases align to TRBD1. Trimming took 0 bases from V and 8 from J; bases not matched to a gene: 10. The CDR3 consists of 16 residues. CDR1 SGDLS and CDR2 YYNGEE come from the germline V gene. Written as DNA, the CDR3 is TGTGCCAGCAGCGTAGATCGGACAGGGAAGGAGTACACCATATATTTT. It encodes CASSVDRTGKEYTIYF.

The chain carries TRBV10-3 and TRBJ1-1; tentative D call: TRBD1 (6 bases). There are 13 residues in the CDR3. From germline, CDR1 is ENHRY and CDR2 SYGVKD. With 6 bases removed from V and 4 bases from J, the gap between germline ends came to 12 bases. The CDR3 DNA follows: TGTGCCATCAGACAGGGTCTGGGCACTGAAGCTTTCTTT. As protein: CAIRQGLGTEAFF.

This clonotype was counted ten times or more. The chain combines TRBV6-2 or TRBV6-3 with TRBJ2-7; maybe TRBD1 (5 bases). Between the trimmed V and J ends, which lost 0 bases and 4 bases, there was a span of 25 bases. The CDR3 is made up of 19 amino acids. Germline CDR1 and CDR2: MNHEY and SVGEGT. CDR3 region: CASSYSIGAVDPFPYEQYF. The DNA for the CDR3 is TGTGCCAGCAGTTACTCGATTGGGGCGGTAGACCCATTCCCGTACGAGCAGTACTTC.

The gene calls are TRBV20-1 and TRBJ2-7, with TRBD1 matching over 10 bases. CDR3 length equals 15 residues. J gave up 2 bases and V 0 bases, and 4 bases lay outside the gene matches. The germline V gene encodes CDR1 DFQATT and CDR2 SNEGSKA (reference sequence). The CDR3: CSARDPGQGPYEQYF. The CDR3 region has the DNA TGCAGTGCTAGAGATCCGGGACAGGGGCCCTACGAGCAGTACTTC.

This rearrangement joins TRBV2 to TRBJ2-5; D tentatively reads TRBD1 or TRBD2 (6 bases each). Looked up from germline, CDR1 is SNHLY and CDR2 is FYNNEI. The V end was cut by 10 bases, the J end by 5 bases, with 20 bases between. The CDR3 is 14 amino acids. CDR3 loop: CATFPRGLGETQYF. The CDR3 bases are TGTGCCACCTTCCCTCGGGGGCTAGGCGAGACCCAGTACTTC.

This clonotype was picked up a small number of times. This sequence joins TRBV20-1 and TRBJ1-1; the D is unclear. V lost 3 bases and J lost 5, with 13 bases in between. Germline loops: CDR1 DFQATT, CDR2 SNEGSKA (reference sequence). This CDR3 has 13 residues. The CDR3 DNA sequence: TGCAGTGCTAGTGACCTCCGGAGGACTGAAGCTTTCTTT. It codes for CSASDLRRTEAFF.

On this clonotype itself: This may come from a read error, since a much larger clone is one base off. The V and J genes are TRBV27 and TRBJ2-7, with TRBD1 as a possible D gene (6 bases). CDR3 length equals 12 residues. The germline gives CDR1 MNHEY, CDR2 SMNVEV (reference sequence). CDR3 DNA: TGTGCCAGCAGGACAGGAGCCTACGAGCTGTACTTC. Protein: CASRTGAYELYF.

This clonotype has only a few counts. This chain uses TRBV7-2 with TRBJ2-7; TRBD1 agrees at 8 bases. V lost 5 bases, J lost 5 bases, and 5 bases stayed unmatched. Germline-derived CDR1 and CDR2 are SGHTA and FQGNSA. The CDR3 runs 13 residues. The CDR3 region has the DNA TGTGCCAGCAGCCCTTGGACAGGGAACGAGCAGTACTTC. As protein: CASSPWTGNEQYF.

Many counts were recorded for this clonotype. V usage is TRBV2 and J usage is TRBJ2-7, with 9 bases that match TRBD1. The germline V gene encodes CDR1 SNHLY and CDR2 FYNNEI. The trim removed 6 bases at V and 0 bases at J, leaving 3 bases unmatched. This CDR3 has 14 amino acids. The CDR3 region is CASRVTGGSYEQYF. In DNA, the CDR3 is TGTGCCAGCAGAGTGACAGGGGGCTCCTACGAGCAGTACTTC. Full variable domain (outside the CDR3, taken from reference TRBV2 and TRBJ2-7): EPEVTQTPSHQVTQMGQEVILRCVPISNHLYFYWYRQILGQKVEFLVSFYNNEISEKSEIFDDQFSVERPDGSNFTLKIRSTKLEDSAMYFCASRVTGGSYEQYFGPGTRLTVT.

This clonotype was picked up a small number of times. CDR3 protein: CASSLPTGGTPGANVLTF. CDR3 in DNA: TGTGCCAGCAGCCTACCGACAGGGGGAACACCTGGGGCCAACGTCCTGACTTTC. V and J are TRBV11-2 and TRBJ2-6; 9 nucleotides agree with TRBD1. Germline V CDR1 and CDR2: SGHAT, FQNNGV. CDR3 length equals 18 residues. The trim removed 5 bases at V and 2 bases at J, leaving 10 bases unmatched. The variable domain in full, with the rest retrieved from reference TRBV11-2 and TRBJ2-6, is EAGVAQSPRYKIIEKRQSVAFWCNPISGHATLYWYQQILGQGPKLLIQFQNNGVVDDSQLPKDRFSAERLKGVDSTLKIQPAKLEDSAVYLCASSLPTGGTPGANVLTFGAGSRLTVL.